This T cell receptor (beta chain) was recovered during a study of early T cells in non-severe SARS-CoV-2 infection. Study information: Unsorted whole blood bulk RNA was sequenced, with unpaired chains. Study observations and caveats: Matches to VDJdb favored anti-spike CD8 responses and missed private and CD4 specificities.

Comment on this clonotype: Its antigen is not known.

Separate cDNA molecules each had unique molecular identifiers attached to them. From the 5' RACE reads, TCRdb called clonotypes with MiXCR, one entry per CDR3 protein. The sample contains fewer than 80,000 distinct CDR3 sequences, approximately 12% of which appear only once. V gave up 3 bases and J gave up 5 bases; unmatched junction bases: 11. Germline CDR1 and CDR2: ENHRY and SYGVKD. This CDR3 comprises 16 residues. The clonotype originates from an adult who was a healthcare worker with PCR-confirmed SARS-CoV-2 infection or an uninfected control (not recorded which). The donor label of this sample is uncertain. The chain combines TRBV10-3 with TRBJ2-3; 7 positions match TRBD1. The sample was whole blood, taken at baseline. The CDR3 nucleotides are TGTGCCATCAGTGAAAAAGGGACAGTCGCACAAGATACGCAGTATTTT. It specifies CAISEKGTVAQDTQYF.